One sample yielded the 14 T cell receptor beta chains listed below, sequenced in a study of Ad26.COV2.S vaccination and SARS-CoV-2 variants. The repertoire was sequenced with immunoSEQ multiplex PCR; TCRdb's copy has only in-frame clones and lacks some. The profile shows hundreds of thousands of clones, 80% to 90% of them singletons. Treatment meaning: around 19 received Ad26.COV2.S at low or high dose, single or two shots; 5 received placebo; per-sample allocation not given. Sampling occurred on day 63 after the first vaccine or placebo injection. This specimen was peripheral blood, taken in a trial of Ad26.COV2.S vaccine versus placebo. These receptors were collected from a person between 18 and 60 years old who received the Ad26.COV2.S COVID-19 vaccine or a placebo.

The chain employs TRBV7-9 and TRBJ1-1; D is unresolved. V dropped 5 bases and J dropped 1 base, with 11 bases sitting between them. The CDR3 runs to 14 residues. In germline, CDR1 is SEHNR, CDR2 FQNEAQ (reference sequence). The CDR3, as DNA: TGTGCCAGCAGCATAACGGATTCGAACACTGAAGCTTTCTTT. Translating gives CASSITDSNTEAFF.

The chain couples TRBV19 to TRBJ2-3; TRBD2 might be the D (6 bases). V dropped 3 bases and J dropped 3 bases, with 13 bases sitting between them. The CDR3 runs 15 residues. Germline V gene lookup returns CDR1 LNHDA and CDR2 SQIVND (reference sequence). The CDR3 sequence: CASSIVSGLTDTQYF. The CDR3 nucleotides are TGTGCCAGTAGTATTGTCAGCGGGCTAACAGATACGCAGTATTTT.

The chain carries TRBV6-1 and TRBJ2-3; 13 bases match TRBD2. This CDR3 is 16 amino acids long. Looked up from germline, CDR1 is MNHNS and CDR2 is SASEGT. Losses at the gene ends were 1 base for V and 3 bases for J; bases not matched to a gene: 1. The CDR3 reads CASSEGTSGRTDTQYF. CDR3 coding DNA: TGTGCCAGCAGTGAAGGGACTAGCGGGAGAACAGATACGCAGTATTTT.

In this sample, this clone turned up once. This CDR3 reads CASSPHRGDTQYF. Written as DNA, the CDR3 is TGTGCCAGCAGCCCGCACAGGGGAGATACGCAGTATTTT. The chain employs TRBV5-6 and TRBJ2-3; 7 bases line up with TRBD1. J was trimmed by 5 bases and V by 4 bases; bases with no gene match: 4. Germline CDR1 and CDR2: SGHDT and YYEEEE. The CDR3 totals 13 residues.

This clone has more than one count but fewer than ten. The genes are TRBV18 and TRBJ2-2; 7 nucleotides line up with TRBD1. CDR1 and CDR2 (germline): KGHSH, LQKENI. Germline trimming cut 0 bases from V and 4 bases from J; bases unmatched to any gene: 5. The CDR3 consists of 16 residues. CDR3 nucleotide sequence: TGTGCCAGCTCACCACCTACCACAGGGGTCACCGGGGAGCTGTTTTTT. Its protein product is CASSPPTTGVTGELFF. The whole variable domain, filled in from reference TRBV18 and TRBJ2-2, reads NAGVMQNPRHLVRRRGQEARLRCSPMKGHSHVYWYRQLPEEGLKFMVYLQKENIIDESGMPKERFSAEFPKEGPSILRIQQVVRGDSAAYFCASSPPTTGVTGELFFGEGSRLTVL.

CDR3 amino acids: CASSLPSQPQHF. The DNA of the CDR3 is TGTGCCAGCAGTTTACCGTCTCAGCCCCAGCATTTT. The chain recombines TRBV12-3 or TRBV12-4 with TRBJ1-5; D unresolved. This CDR3 contains 12 residues. Between the trimmed V and J ends, which lost 2 bases and 6 bases, there was a span of 5 bases.

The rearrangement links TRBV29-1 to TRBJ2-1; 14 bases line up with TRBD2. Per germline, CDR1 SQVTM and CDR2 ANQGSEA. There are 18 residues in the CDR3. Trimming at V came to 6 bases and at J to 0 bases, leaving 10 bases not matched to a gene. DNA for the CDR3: TGCAGCGTGGAGGGACTAGCGGGGGCCAGGAGCTCCTACAATGAGCAGTTCTTC. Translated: CSVEGLAGARSSYNEQFF.

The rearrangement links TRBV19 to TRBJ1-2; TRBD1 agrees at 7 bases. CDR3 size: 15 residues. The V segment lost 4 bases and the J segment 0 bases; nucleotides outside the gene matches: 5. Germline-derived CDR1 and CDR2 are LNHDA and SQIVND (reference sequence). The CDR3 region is CASSKGQKANYGYTF. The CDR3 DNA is TGTGCCAGTAGTAAGGGACAGAAAGCTAACTATGGCTACACCTTC.

CDR3 nucleotides: TGTGCCAGTAGTATATACCACTCCAATGAGCAGTTCTTC. This gives the protein CASSIYHSNEQFF. V and J are TRBV19 and TRBJ2-1; D is unclear. This CDR3 contains 13 residues. V gave up 2 bases and J gave up 6 bases, with 8 bases separating them. Germline V gene sequence: CDR1 LNHDA, CDR2 SQIVND (reference sequence).

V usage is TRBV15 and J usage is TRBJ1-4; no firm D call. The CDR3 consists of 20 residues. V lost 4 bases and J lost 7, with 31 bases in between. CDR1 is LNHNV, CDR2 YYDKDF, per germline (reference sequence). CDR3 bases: TGTGCCACCAGCATCCTCCCTGCGCGGGAAGGGCTAGAGGAGAGTGAAAAACTGTTTTTT. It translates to CATSILPAREGLEESEKLFF.

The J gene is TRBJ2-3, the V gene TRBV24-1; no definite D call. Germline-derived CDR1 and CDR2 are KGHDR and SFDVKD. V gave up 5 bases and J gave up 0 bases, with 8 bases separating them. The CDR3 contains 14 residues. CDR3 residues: CATSGARSTDTQYF. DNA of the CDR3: TGTGCCACCAGTGGAGCGCGGAGCACAGATACGCAGTATTTT.

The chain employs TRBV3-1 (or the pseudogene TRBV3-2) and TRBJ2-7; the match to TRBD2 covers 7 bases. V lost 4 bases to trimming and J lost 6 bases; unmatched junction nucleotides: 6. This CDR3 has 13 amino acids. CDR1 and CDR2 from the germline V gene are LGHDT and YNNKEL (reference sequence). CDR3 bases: TGTGCCAGCAGCCCCTCTTCTAGCGGCGAGCAGTACTTC. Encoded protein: CASSPSSSGEQYF.

Here the CDR3 reads CASSYASANEKLFF. Written as DNA, the CDR3 is TGTGCCAGCAGTTACGCCAGCGCTAATGAAAAACTGTTTTTT. The genes are TRBV6-5 and TRBJ1-4; the D is unclear. The germline CDR1 and CDR2 sequences are MNHEY and SVGAGI. With 2 bases removed from V and 3 bases from J, the gap between germline ends came to 7 bases. This CDR3 is built from 14 residues.

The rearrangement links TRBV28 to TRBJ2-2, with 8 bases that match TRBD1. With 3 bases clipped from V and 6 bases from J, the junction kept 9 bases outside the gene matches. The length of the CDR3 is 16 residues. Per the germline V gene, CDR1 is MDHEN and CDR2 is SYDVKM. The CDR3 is CASSLGTGGKAGELFF. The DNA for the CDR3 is TGTGCCAGCAGTTTGGGCACAGGGGGAAAGGCCGGGGAGCTGTTTTTT. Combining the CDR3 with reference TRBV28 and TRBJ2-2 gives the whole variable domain DVKVTQSSRYLVKRTGEKVFLECVQDMDHENMFWYRQDPGLGLRLIYFSYDVKMKEKGDIPEGYSVSREKKERFSLILESASTNQTSMYLCASSLGTGGKAGELFFGEGSRLTVL.